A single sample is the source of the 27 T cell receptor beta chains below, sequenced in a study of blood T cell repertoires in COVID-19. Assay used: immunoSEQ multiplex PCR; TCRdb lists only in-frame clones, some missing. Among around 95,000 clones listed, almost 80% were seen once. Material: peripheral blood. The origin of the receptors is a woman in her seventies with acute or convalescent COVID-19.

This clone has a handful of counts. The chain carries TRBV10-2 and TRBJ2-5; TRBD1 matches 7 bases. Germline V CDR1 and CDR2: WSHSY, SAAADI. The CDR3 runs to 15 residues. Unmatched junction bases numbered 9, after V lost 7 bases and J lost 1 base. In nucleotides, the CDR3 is TGCGCCAGCACAGACCGGGACAGAGGCCAAGAGACCCAGTACTTC. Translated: CASTDRDRGQETQYF.

CDR3 in DNA: TGTGCCAGCAGTTACGACAGCGTAAGTGGCTACACCTTC. This encodes CASSYDSVSGYTF. The J gene is TRBJ1-2, the V gene TRBV6-5, with D possibly TRBD1 on 5 matching bases. Deletions cut 2 bases from V and 7 bases from J, with 11 bases between. CDR1 and CDR2 from the germline V gene are MNHEY and SVGAGI. This CDR3 region has 13 residues.

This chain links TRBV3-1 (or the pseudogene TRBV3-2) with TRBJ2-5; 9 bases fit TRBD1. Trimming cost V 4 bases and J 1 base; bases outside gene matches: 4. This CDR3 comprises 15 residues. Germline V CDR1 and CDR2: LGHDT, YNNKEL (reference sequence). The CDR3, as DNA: TGTGCCAGCAGCCCTGGGACAGGGCCCCAAGAGACCCAGTACTTC. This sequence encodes CASSPGTGPQETQYF.

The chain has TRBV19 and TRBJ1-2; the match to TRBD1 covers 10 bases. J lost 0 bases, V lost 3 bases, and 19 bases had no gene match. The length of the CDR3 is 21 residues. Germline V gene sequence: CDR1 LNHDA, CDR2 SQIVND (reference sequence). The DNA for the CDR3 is TGTGCCAGTAGTATCCAATCGACGGGACAGGGGTTAGTTCCTTCTAACTATGGCTACACCTTC. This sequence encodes CASSIQSTGQGLVPSNYGYTF.

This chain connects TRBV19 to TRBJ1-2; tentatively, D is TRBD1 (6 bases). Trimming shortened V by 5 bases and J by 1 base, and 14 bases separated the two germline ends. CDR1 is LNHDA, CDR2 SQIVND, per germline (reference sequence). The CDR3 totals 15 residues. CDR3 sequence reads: CASSPTQGGNYGYTF. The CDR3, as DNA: TGTGCCAGTAGTCCTACTCAAGGGGGTAACTATGGCTACACCTTC.

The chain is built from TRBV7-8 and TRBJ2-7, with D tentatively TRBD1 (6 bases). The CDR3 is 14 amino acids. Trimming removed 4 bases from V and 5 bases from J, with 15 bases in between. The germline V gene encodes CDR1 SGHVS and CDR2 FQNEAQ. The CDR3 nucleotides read TGTGCCAGCAGCTCTAACAGGGTTGCTCACGAGCAGTACGTC. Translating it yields CASSSNRVAHEQYV.

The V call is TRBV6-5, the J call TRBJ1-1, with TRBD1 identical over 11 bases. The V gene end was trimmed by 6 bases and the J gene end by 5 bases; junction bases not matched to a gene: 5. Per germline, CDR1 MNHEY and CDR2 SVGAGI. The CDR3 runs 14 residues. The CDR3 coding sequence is TGTGCCAGCAGCCGGGGACAGGGGGAAACTGAAGCTTTCTTT. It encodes CASSRGQGETEAFF.

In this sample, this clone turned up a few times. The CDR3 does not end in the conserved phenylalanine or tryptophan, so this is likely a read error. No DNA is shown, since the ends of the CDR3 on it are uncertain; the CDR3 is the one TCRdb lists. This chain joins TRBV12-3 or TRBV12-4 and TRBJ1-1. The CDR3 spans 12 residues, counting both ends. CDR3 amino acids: CASRSIGSGEEY.

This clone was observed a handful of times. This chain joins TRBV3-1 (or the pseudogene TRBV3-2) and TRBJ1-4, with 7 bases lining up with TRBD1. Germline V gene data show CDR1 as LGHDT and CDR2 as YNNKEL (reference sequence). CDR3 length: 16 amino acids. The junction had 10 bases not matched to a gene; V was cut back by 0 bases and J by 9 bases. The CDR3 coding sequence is TGTGCCAGCAGCCAAGATCTTGGTAGGGGGCGGCAAAAACTGTTTTTT. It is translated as CASSQDLGRGRQKLFF.

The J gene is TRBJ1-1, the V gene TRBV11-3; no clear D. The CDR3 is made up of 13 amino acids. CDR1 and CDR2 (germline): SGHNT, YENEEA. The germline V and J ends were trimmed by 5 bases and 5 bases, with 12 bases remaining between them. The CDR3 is CASSQRAGTEAFF. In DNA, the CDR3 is TGTGCCAGCAGCCAAAGGGCGGGGACTGAAGCTTTCTTT.

CDR3 bases: TGTGCCATCTCTATATCTAACACTGAAGCTTTCTTT. This sequence encodes CAISISNTEAFF. V and J are TRBV10-3 and TRBJ1-1; D remains unclear. V shed 8 bases and J shed 2 bases, with 9 bases lying between them. There are 12 residues in the CDR3. CDR1 is ENHRY and CDR2 is SYGVKD in the germline V gene.

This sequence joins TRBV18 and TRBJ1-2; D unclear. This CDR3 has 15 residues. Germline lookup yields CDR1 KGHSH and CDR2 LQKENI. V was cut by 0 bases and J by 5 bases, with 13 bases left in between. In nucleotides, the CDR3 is TGTGCCAGCTCACCACCAGTTCCGGACTGGTATGGCTACACCTTC. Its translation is CASSPPVPDWYGYTF.

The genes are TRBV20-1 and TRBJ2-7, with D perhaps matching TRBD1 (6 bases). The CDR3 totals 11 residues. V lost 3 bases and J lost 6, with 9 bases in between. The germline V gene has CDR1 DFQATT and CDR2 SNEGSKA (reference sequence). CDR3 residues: CSASFRGEQYF. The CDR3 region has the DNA TGCAGTGCTAGTTTCAGGGGCGAGCAGTACTTC.

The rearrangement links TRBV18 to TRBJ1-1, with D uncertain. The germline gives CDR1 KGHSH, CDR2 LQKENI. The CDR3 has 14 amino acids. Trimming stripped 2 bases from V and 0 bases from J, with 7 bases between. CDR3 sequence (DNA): TGTGCCAGCTCACCAACGGCGGTGAACACTGAAGCTTTCTTT. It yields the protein CASSPTAVNTEAFF. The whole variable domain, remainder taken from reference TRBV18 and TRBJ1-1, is NAGVMQNPRHLVRRRGQEARLRCSPMKGHSHVYWYRQLPEEGLKFMVYLQKENIIDESGMPKERFSAEFPKEGPSILRIQQVVRGDSAAYFCASSPTAVNTEAFFGQGTRLTVV.

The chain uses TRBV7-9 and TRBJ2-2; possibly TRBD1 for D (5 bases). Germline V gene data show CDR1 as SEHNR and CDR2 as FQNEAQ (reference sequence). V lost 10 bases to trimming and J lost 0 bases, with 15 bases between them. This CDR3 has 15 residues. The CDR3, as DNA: TGTGCCACCCATTATGGGGCCGCGAACACCGGGGAGCTGTTTTTT. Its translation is CATHYGAANTGELFF.

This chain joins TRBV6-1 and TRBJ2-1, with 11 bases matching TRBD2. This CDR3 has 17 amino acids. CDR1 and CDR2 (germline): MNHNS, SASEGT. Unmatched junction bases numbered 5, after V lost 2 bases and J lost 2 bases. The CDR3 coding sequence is TGTGCCAGCAGTGAACTACTAGCGGGGGCTACCTACAATGAGCAGTTCTTC. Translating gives CASSELLAGATYNEQFF.

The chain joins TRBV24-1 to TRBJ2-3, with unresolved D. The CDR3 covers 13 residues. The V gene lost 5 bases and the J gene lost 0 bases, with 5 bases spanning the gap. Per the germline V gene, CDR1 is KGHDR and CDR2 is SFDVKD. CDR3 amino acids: CATSGESTDTQYF. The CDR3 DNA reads TGTGCCACCAGTGGAGAGAGCACAGATACGCAGTATTTT.

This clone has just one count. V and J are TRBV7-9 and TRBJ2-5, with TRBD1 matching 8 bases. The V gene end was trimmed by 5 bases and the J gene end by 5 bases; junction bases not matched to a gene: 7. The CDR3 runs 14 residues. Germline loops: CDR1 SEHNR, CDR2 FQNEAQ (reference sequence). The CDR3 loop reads CASSARDRFETQYF. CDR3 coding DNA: TGTGCCAGCAGCGCCCGGGACAGGTTCGAGACCCAGTACTTC.

As DNA, the CDR3 is TGCAGCGTGGAGGGCGGCAATGAAAAACTGTTTTTT. It translates to CSVEGGNEKLFF. The V gene is TRBV29-1, the J gene TRBJ1-4, with D uncertain. Per the germline V gene, CDR1 is SQVTM and CDR2 is ANQGSEA. CDR3 size: 12 residues. Trimming removed 6 bases from V and 5 bases from J, with 10 bases in between.

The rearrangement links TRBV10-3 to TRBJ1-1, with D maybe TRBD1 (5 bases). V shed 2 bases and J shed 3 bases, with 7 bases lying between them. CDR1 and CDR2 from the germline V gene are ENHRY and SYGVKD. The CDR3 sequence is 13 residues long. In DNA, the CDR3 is TGTGCCATCAGTGAGGGGGCCTACACTGAAGCTTTCTTT. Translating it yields CAISEGAYTEAFF.

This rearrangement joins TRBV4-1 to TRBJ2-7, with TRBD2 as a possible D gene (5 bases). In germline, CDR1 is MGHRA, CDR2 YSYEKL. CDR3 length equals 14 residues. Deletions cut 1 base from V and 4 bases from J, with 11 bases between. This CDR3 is CASSQVEGLYEQYF. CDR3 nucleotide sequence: TGCGCCAGCAGCCAAGTCGAGGGATTGTACGAGCAGTACTTC.

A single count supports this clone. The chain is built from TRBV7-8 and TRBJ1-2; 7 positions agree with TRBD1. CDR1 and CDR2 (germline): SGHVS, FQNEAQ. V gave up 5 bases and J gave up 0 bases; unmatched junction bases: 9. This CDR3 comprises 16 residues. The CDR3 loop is CASSSTGTAANYGYTF. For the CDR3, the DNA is TGTGCCAGCAGCAGCACCGGGACAGCTGCTAACTATGGCTACACCTTC.

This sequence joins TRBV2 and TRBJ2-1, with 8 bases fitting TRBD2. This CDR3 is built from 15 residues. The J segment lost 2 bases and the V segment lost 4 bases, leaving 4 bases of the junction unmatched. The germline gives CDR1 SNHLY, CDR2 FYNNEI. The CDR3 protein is CASSGGSGAYNEQFF. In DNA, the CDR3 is TGTGCCAGCAGTGGAGGTAGCGGGGCCTACAATGAGCAGTTCTTC.

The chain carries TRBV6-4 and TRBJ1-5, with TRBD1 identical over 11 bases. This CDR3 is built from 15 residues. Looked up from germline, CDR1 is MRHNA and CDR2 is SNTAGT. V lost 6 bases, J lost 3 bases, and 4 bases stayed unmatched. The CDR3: CASRGQGVDNQPQHF. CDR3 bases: TGTGCCAGCAGGGGACAGGGGGTTGACAATCAGCCCCAGCATTTT.

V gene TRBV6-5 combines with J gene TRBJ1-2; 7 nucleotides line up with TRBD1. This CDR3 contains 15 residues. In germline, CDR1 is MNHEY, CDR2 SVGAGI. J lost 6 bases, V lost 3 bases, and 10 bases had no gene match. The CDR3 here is CASSYRTRGLDGYTF. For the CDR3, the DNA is TGTGCCAGCAGTTATCGGACCAGGGGGTTAGATGGCTACACCTTC.

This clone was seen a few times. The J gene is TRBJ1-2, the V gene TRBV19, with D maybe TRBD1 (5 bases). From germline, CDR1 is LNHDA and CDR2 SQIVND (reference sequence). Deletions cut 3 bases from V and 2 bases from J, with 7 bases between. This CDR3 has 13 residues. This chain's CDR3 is CASSMGQNYGYTF. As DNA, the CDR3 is TGTGCCAGTAGTATGGGGCAGAACTATGGCTACACCTTC.

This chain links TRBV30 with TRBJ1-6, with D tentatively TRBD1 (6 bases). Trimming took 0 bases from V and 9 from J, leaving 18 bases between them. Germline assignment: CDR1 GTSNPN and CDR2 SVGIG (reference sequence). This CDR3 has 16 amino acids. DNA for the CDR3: TGTGCCTGGAGTGTAGGTCTCAGGGGAATAAGTTCACCCCTCCACTTT. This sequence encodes CAWSVGLRGISSPLHF.